This passage covers 16 T cell receptor beta chains from one sample sequenced in a study of naive and memory T cell subsets. Two oligonucleotides, mixed equimolar, formed the beta constant-region primer covering TRBC1 and TRBC2. TCRdb reprocessed the UMI-ligation and nested PCR reads with MiXCR, giving one entry per CDR3 protein. This table has 120,000 to 150,000 distinct CDR3 sequences, approximately 15% appearing once. The sample consisted of naive CD4+ T cells from blood. These receptors were taken from a human donor in good health.

The sample holds a few counts of this clonotype. This chain connects TRBV3-1 to TRBJ2-7; the match to TRBD1 covers 8 bases. This CDR3 spans 15 amino acids. Germline-derived CDR1 and CDR2 are LGHDT and YNNKEL (reference sequence). The trim removed 4 bases at V and 4 bases at J, leaving 9 bases unmatched. The CDR3 loop is CASSPSTGDGYEQYF. The CDR3 DNA reads as TGTGCCAGCAGCCCCTCGACAGGGGACGGATACGAGCAGTACTTC.

This CDR3 is CSASETAGGITSPLHF. CDR3 nucleotide sequence: TGCAGTGCTTCAGAAACCGCGGGGGGGATTACTTCACCCCTCCACTTT. J is TRBJ1-6 and V is TRBV20-1; D is perhaps TRBD1 (5 bases). Per the germline V gene, CDR1 is DFQATT and CDR2 is SNEGSKA (reference sequence). V lost 5 bases to trimming and J lost 9 bases, with 23 bases between them. The CDR3 extends over 16 amino acids.

The V and J genes are TRBV21-1 and TRBJ1-6; the D segment call TRBD1 is taken from the table without a DNA check. TRBV21-1 is described as a pseudogene. The CDR3 length is 10 residues. The CDR3 region has the DNA TGTGCCAGCAGCCAGGGACCCCTCCACTTT. This encodes CASSQGPLHF.

This clonotype was seen a handful of times. The chain joins TRBV24-1 to TRBJ2-1, with 14 bases lining up with TRBD2. The CDR3 is 14 amino acids. J was trimmed by 13 bases and V by 5 bases; bases with no gene match: 6. Per the germline V gene, CDR1 is KGHDR and CDR2 is SFDVKD. Here the CDR3 reads CATSGTSGRHHQFF. CDR3 nucleotide sequence: TGTGCCACCAGTGGGACTAGCGGGAGGCACCATCAGTTCTTC.

This clonotype was seen more than once but under ten times. This rearrangement joins TRBV29-1 to TRBJ2-2; D remains ambiguous. CDR1 is SQVTM and CDR2 is ANQGSEA in the germline V gene. V lost 5 bases to trimming and J lost 1 base, with 14 bases between them. This CDR3 region has 15 residues. The CDR3 nucleotides are TGCAGCGTTTCGGTAATAGCTTTGAACACCGGGGAGCTGTTTTTT. This translates into CSVSVIALNTGELFF.

This clonotype was seen more than once but under ten times. The chain carries TRBV20-1 and TRBJ1-1, with D hard to call. Between the trimmed V and J ends, which lost 0 bases and 0 bases, there was a span of 8 bases. The CDR3 length is 14 residues. The germline V gene has CDR1 DFQATT and CDR2 SNEGSKA (reference sequence). The CDR3 nucleotides are TGCAGTGCTAGAGATAGGACGGTGAACACTGAAGCTTTCTTT. This translates into CSARDRTVNTEAFF.

This clonotype was observed a handful of times. The J gene is TRBJ2-1, the V gene TRBV20-1; perhaps TRBD2 as D (6 bases). The CDR3 spans 13 residues. V lost 5 bases to trimming and J lost 8 bases, with 16 bases between them. Per the germline V gene, CDR1 is DFQATT and CDR2 is SNEGSKA (reference sequence). The chain's CDR3 is CSASSAMSDEQFF. Here the CDR3 DNA reads TGCAGTGCTTCTAGCGCCATGAGCGATGAGCAGTTCTTC.

This rearrangement joins TRBV19 to TRBJ2-4; D gene ambiguous. Between the trimmed V and J ends, which lost 1 base and 0 bases, there was a span of 10 bases. This CDR3 is built from 16 residues. CDR1 and CDR2 (germline): LNHDA, SQIVND (reference sequence). CDR3 DNA: TGTGCCAGTAGTATAGCCAAGTTTCTAGCCAAAAACATTCAGTACTTC. The encoded protein is CASSIAKFLAKNIQYF. Variable domain in full (rest from reference TRBV19 and TRBJ2-4): DGGITQSPKYLFRKEGQNVTLSCEQNLNHDAMYWYRQDPGQGLRLIYYSQIVNDFQKGDIAEGYSVSREKKESFPLTVTSAQKNPTAFYLCASSIAKFLAKNIQYFGAGTRLSVL.

A few counts support this clonotype. The rearrangement links TRBV9 to TRBJ1-4; D call uncertain. CDR1 SGDLS and CDR2 YYNGEE come from the germline V gene. Trimming took off 0 bases at V and 4 bases at J, with 10 bases between the two ends. CDR3 length equals 15 residues. CDR3 DNA: TGTGCCAGCAGCGTAGAGGCCAGAGTTAATGAAAAACTGTTTTTT. This encodes CASSVEARVNEKLFF.

The chain employs TRBV19 and TRBJ1-1; D is perhaps TRBD1 (5 bases). Germline values: CDR1 LNHDA, CDR2 SQIVND (reference sequence). V was trimmed by 6 bases and J by 1 base, leaving 9 bases between them. The CDR3 has 13 amino acids. For the CDR3, the DNA is TGTGCCAGTAGACATACAGGGAACACTGAAGCTTTCTTT. As protein: CASRHTGNTEAFF.

As for this clonotype: Without the conserved terminal phenylalanine or tryptophan, this CDR3 likely stems from a read error. The V call is TRBV10-3, the J call TRBJ2-3, with D uncertain. The CDR3 extends over 13 amino acids. V was trimmed by 7 bases and J by 4 bases, leaving 12 bases between them. CDR1 and CDR2 from the germline V gene are ENHRY and SYGVKD. The CDR3 region is CAITSEFSDTQYC. DNA for the CDR3: TGTGCCATCACGTCGGAGTTCTCAGATACGCAGTATTGT.

This clonotype was counted only a few times. V gene TRBV5-1 combines with J gene TRBJ2-7, with 9 bases that match TRBD1. From germline, CDR1 is SGHRS and CDR2 YFSETQ. Trimming at V came to 2 bases and at J to 5 bases, leaving 11 bases not matched to a gene. The CDR3 extends over 16 amino acids. CDR3 bases: TGCGCCAGCAGCTTCTCGAGTTGGACAGGGGAGGACGAGCAGTACTTC. Translation gives CASSFSSWTGEDEQYF.

The chain combines TRBV24-1 with TRBJ2-1, with TRBD2 identical over 10 bases. The junction had 3 bases not matched to a gene; V was cut back by 8 bases and J by 6 bases. Germline V gives CDR1 KGHDR, CDR2 SFDVKD. CDR3 size: 13 residues. The CDR3 DNA sequence: TGTGCCACCACAGCGGGAGGGGCCAATGAGCAGTTCTTC. Protein sequence: CATTAGGANEQFF.

The table lists this clonotype with many counts. J is TRBJ1-1 and V is TRBV5-4, with no clear D. Germline loops: CDR1 SGHNT, CDR2 YYREEE (reference sequence). The V gene lost 4 bases and the J gene lost 0 bases, with 13 bases spanning the gap. CDR3 length: 15 amino acids. The CDR3 DNA reads as TGTGCCAGCAGCATCGTGGGCGGGGTGAACACTGAAGCTTTCTTT. Amino acid sequence: CASSIVGGVNTEAFF.

Turning to this clonotype: The CDR3 ends on some other residue instead of the conserved phenylalanine or tryptophan, so this is likely a read error. The chain combines TRBV29-1 with TRBJ2-5, with 10 bases that match TRBD2. CDR3 length: 13 amino acids. V gave up 8 bases and J gave up 5 bases; unmatched junction bases: 8. CDR1 and CDR2 from the germline V gene are SQVTM and ANQGSEA. CDR3 protein: CSTSGRGSETQYS. In DNA, the CDR3 is TGCAGCACGAGCGGGAGGGGGTCGGAGACCCAGTACTCC.

The rearrangement uses TRBV5-1 and TRBJ2-5, with D maybe TRBD1 (6 bases). This CDR3 spans 14 amino acids. Per germline, CDR1 SGHRS and CDR2 YFSETQ. Deletions cut 2 bases from V and 1 base from J, with 9 bases between. The CDR3 DNA follows: TGCGCCAGCAGCTTAGGCAGGGGCCAAGAGACCCAGTACTTC. This sequence encodes CASSLGRGQETQYF.